These 27 T cell receptor beta chains came from one sample sequenced in a study of blood T cell repertoires in COVID-19. The table came from immunoSEQ multiplex PCR; TCRdb's copy has only in-frame clones and leaves some out. The data show about 190,000 clones, roughly nine tenths seen once. Sequenced material: peripheral blood. These receptors all stem from an older man with active or convalescent COVID-19.

CDR3 region: CASSVTGAPKNIQYF. The CDR3 coding sequence is TGTGCCAGCAGCGTAACAGGGGCCCCCAAAAACATTCAGTACTTC. V is TRBV9 and J is TRBJ2-4; 7 bases fit TRBD1. Trimming at V came to 1 base and at J to 2 bases, leaving 3 bases not matched to a gene. Germline V gives CDR1 SGDLS, CDR2 YYNGEE. The CDR3 covers 15 residues.

As DNA, the CDR3 is TGTGCCAGCAGCCTCACCGGGACAGGTCATAGCGATGAGCAGTTCTTC. It translates to CASSLTGTGHSDEQFF. The V and J genes are TRBV7-9 and TRBJ2-1; 8 nucleotides line up with TRBD1. Looked up from germline, CDR1 is SEHNR and CDR2 is FQNEAQ (reference sequence). V lost 5 bases and J lost 8; bases outside the gene matches: 14. The CDR3 runs to 16 residues.

The CDR3: CASSSGGQLNTEAFF. The CDR3 region has the DNA TGTGCCAGCAGCTCCGGTGGACAGTTGAACACTGAAGCTTTCTTT. The chain recombines TRBV5-4 with TRBJ1-1, with a tentative D call TRBD1 (6 bases). V was shortened by 3 bases and J by 0 bases, with 12 bases between the two germline ends. In germline, CDR1 is SGHNT, CDR2 YYREEE (reference sequence). This CDR3 has 15 residues. Drawing the rest from reference TRBV5-4 and TRBJ1-1, the complete variable domain is ETGVTQSPTHLIKTRGQQVTLRCSSQSGHNTVSWYQQALGQGPQFIFQYYREEENGRGNFPPRFSGLQFPNYSSELNVNALELDDSALYLCASSSGGQLNTEAFFGQGTRLTVV.

The sample holds one count of this clone. Here the CDR3 DNA reads TGTGCCTGGAGCGCCACGGGACAGGGGAGTGGTTCCCTCCACTTT. Translating it yields CAWSATGQGSGSLHF. The V call is TRBV30, the J call TRBJ1-6; 10 nucleotides agree with TRBD1. This CDR3 region has 15 residues. After removal of 3 bases from V and 14 bases from J, the junction contained 13 bases not matched to a gene. CDR1 and CDR2 (germline): GTSNPN, SVGIG (reference sequence).

The rearrangement joins TRBV29-1 to TRBJ2-5, with 9 positions matching TRBD1. CDR3 length: 15 residues. Per germline, CDR1 SQVTM and CDR2 ANQGSEA. Trimming removed 3 bases from V and 5 bases from J; junction bases left unmatched: 10. In nucleotides, the CDR3 is TGCAGCGTTGAGCTTATTACAGGGGGCAGGGAGACCCAGTACTTC. Its protein is CSVELITGGRETQYF.

This clone was picked up a small number of times. The chain employs TRBV27 and TRBJ2-1, with 7 bases matching TRBD1. V was pared by 5 bases and J by 8 bases, with 9 bases of the junction left unmatched. CDR1 MNHEY and CDR2 SMNVEV come from the germline V gene (reference sequence). This CDR3 spans 14 amino acids. CDR3: CASSPKRGRDEQFF. The DNA for the CDR3 is TGTGCCAGCAGTCCCAAGAGGGGGCGGGATGAGCAGTTCTTC.

The chain couples TRBV28 to TRBJ1-5; perhaps TRBD1 as D (6 bases). This CDR3 is built from 15 residues. From germline, CDR1 is MDHEN and CDR2 SYDVKM. The V end was cut by 7 bases, the J end by 6 bases, with 19 bases between. CDR3 nucleotide sequence: TGTGCCAGCACCTCAATAGGGGGGGCTAGTCAGCCCCAGCATTTT. This encodes CASTSIGGASQPQHF.

CDR3 sequence (DNA): TGTGCCAGCAGCTACAATAGCGGGAGACCCTACGAGCAGTACTTC. This codes for CASSYNSGRPYEQYF. This chain links TRBV11-2 with TRBJ2-7; 9 bases map to TRBD2. V lost 4 bases to trimming and J lost 2 bases; unmatched junction nucleotides: 6. Germline CDR1 is SGHAT and CDR2 is FQNNGV. The CDR3 is made up of 15 amino acids. The full variable domain, its missing parts supplied by reference TRBV11-2 and TRBJ2-7, is EAGVAQSPRYKIIEKRQSVAFWCNPISGHATLYWYQQILGQGPKLLIQFQNNGVVDDSQLPKDRFSAERLKGVDSTLKIQPAKLEDSAVYLCASSYNSGRPYEQYFGPGTRLTVT.

The J gene is TRBJ2-3, the V gene TRBV24-1, with 10 bases lining up with TRBD1. CDR3 length: 17 residues. Germline V lookup: CDR1 KGHDR, CDR2 SFDVKD. V lost 4 bases, J lost 8 bases, and 14 bases stayed unmatched. The DNA of the CDR3 is TGTGCCACCAGTGAGTCCGGGACAGGGGCGACCGGAGGTACGCAGTATTTT. Protein: CATSESGTGATGGTQYF.

The rearrangement uses TRBV4-1 and TRBJ2-2, with a tentative D call TRBD2 (8 bases). The CDR3 is made up of 16 amino acids. V was clipped by 7 bases and J by 6 bases, with 21 bases between them. The V gene's germline CDR1 is MGHRA and CDR2 YSYEKL. CDR3 amino acids: CASTLGGLAGPGELFF. CDR3 sequence (DNA): TGCGCCAGCACCTTAGGGGGCCTAGCGGGTCCCGGGGAGCTGTTTTTT.

The chain couples TRBV11-2 to TRBJ2-5, with 8 bases fitting TRBD2. Trimming at V came to 8 bases and at J to 1 base, leaving 9 bases not matched to a gene. Germline V gene data show CDR1 as SGHAT and CDR2 as FQNNGV. The CDR3 runs to 15 residues. The CDR3 here is CASAPSGGPQETQYF. The CDR3 bases are TGTGCCAGCGCCCCCTCGGGGGGGCCCCAAGAGACCCAGTACTTC.

This chain links TRBV28 with TRBJ2-3, with 10 bases identical to TRBD2. The ends lost 6 bases at V and 4 bases at J; junction bases unmatched: 1. The CDR3 sequence is 13 residues long. CDR1 and CDR2 from the germline V gene are MDHEN and SYDVKM. The CDR3 loop reads CASRSGGADTQYF. In DNA, the CDR3 is TGTGCCAGCAGGAGCGGGGGGGCAGATACGCAGTATTTT.

V usage is TRBV5-1 and J usage is TRBJ1-5; D is perhaps TRBD1 (6 bases). In germline, CDR1 is SGHRS, CDR2 YFSETQ. CDR3 length equals 14 residues. Trimming pared 4 bases from V and 1 base from J, leaving 9 bases between. The CDR3 DNA reads as TGCGCCAGCAGCGAGGGGGTCAGCAATCAGCCCCAGCATTTT. Protein sequence: CASSEGVSNQPQHF. The full variable domain, completed using reference TRBV5-1 and TRBJ1-5, is KAGVTQTPRYLIKTRGQQVTLSCSPISGHRSVSWYQQTPGQGLQFLFEYFSETQRNKGNFPGRFSGRQFSNSRSEMNVSTLELGDSALYLCASSEGVSNQPQHFGDGTRLSIL.

V usage is TRBV14 and J usage is TRBJ1-2, with TRBD1 matching over 7 bases. The CDR3 spans 16 residues. Germline loops: CDR1 SGHDN, CDR2 FVKESK. J lost 2 bases, V lost 1 base, and 7 bases had no gene match. As DNA, the CDR3 is TGTGCCAGCAGCCAAGGACAGGGAAATATGAACTATGGCTACACCTTC. It codes for CASSQGQGNMNYGYTF.

The V and J genes are TRBV19 and TRBJ2-6, with TRBD2 as a possible D gene (6 bases). Germline V gene data show CDR1 as LNHDA and CDR2 as SQIVND (reference sequence). The CDR3 is 19 residues long. The V and J ends lost 0 bases and 2 bases respectively, with 17 bases between them. CDR3: CASSIDGGTGWTGANVLTF. CDR3 coding DNA: TGTGCCAGTAGTATAGATGGGGGGACGGGCTGGACTGGGGCCAACGTCCTGACTTTC.

The chain couples TRBV20-1 to TRBJ2-3; 7 bases fit TRBD2. V trimming: 3 bases; J trimming: 1 base; junction bases outside the gene matches: 28. CDR3 length equals 22 residues. Germline values: CDR1 DFQATT, CDR2 SNEGSKA (reference sequence). CDR3: CSASPTMGGRTFSDARTDTQYF. The CDR3 nucleotides are TGCAGTGCTAGTCCCACTATGGGCGGGAGAACCTTCTCAGACGCTCGCACAGATACGCAGTATTTT.

The CDR3 is CASGLGTETDTQYF. The CDR3 nucleotides read TGTGCTAGTGGTTTGGGGACAGAGACAGATACGCAGTATTTT. This chain connects TRBV12-5 to TRBJ2-3, with D perhaps TRBD1 (6 bases). Trimming cost V 1 base and J 3 bases, with 8 bases left between them. The germline CDR1 and CDR2 sequences are LGHNT and FRNRAP. The CDR3 contains 14 residues.

This clone was observed once. The same CDR3 arises from other DNA sequences in this sample as well. The chain couples TRBV15 to TRBJ2-7; D may be TRBD2 (5 bases). The CDR3 has 14 amino acids. Germline V lookup: CDR1 LNHNV, CDR2 YYDKDF (reference sequence). V was trimmed by 0 bases and J by 1 base, leaving 7 bases between them. CDR3 bases: TGTGCCACCAGCAGAGATCGGGGTTCCTACGAGCAGTACTTC. Translated, it gives CATSRDRGSYEQYF.

This chain connects TRBV7-6 to TRBJ1-1; D ambiguous. V was pared by 4 bases and J by 0 bases, with 6 bases between. This CDR3 region has 13 residues. Germline V gene data show CDR1 as SGHVS and CDR2 as FNYEAQ. In DNA, the CDR3 is TGTGCCAGCAGCTCACTATTGAACACTGAAGCTTTCTTT. Protein: CASSSLLNTEAFF.

This chain joins TRBV18 and TRBJ2-1; 7 positions agree with TRBD1. The CDR3 is made up of 15 amino acids. J gave up 4 bases and V 4 bases, and 7 bases lay outside the gene matches. The germline V gene has CDR1 KGHSH and CDR2 LQKENI. CDR3 in DNA: TGTGCCAGCTCACTTGGGACAGTACGATACAATGAGCAGTTCTTC. This codes for CASSLGTVRYNEQFF.

The rearrangement links TRBV28 to TRBJ2-2, with D perhaps matching TRBD1 (6 bases). Trimming removed 5 bases at V and 0 bases at J, with 16 bases between. This CDR3 has 17 amino acids. Germline V CDR1 and CDR2: MDHEN, SYDVKM. In DNA, the CDR3 is TGTGCCAGCAGTCACCGCAGGGGTGGGGCGAACACCGGGGAGCTGTTTTTT. Its translation: CASSHRRGGANTGELFF.

The chain carries TRBV6-6 and TRBJ1-3, with unresolved D. Trimming removed 8 bases at V and 0 bases at J, with 8 bases between. The CDR3 sequence is 13 residues long. CDR1 is MNHNY, CDR2 SVGAGI, per germline (reference sequence). The CDR3 sequence is CASQQNSGNTIYF. The DNA for the CDR3 is TGTGCCAGCCAACAGAACTCTGGAAACACCATATATTTT.

The chain uses TRBV19 and TRBJ2-3; TRBD1 is a possible D gene (5 bases). This CDR3 has 16 amino acids. Germline V gene data show CDR1 as LNHDA and CDR2 as SQIVND (reference sequence). V lost 5 bases and J lost 2, with 17 bases in between. The DNA for the CDR3 is TGTGCCAGTAGTGAGCAGGGTTTTGGGGACACAGATACGCAGTATTTT. Encoded protein: CASSEQGFGDTDTQYF.

V and J are TRBV27 and TRBJ2-1; a possible D gene is TRBD2 (6 bases). Germline-derived CDR1 and CDR2 are MNHEY and SMNVEV (reference sequence). The CDR3 extends over 15 amino acids. V dropped 5 bases and J dropped 0 bases, with 11 bases sitting between them. The CDR3 loop reads CASSMDGSSYNEQFF. CDR3 DNA sequence: TGTGCCAGCAGTATGGACGGGAGCTCCTACAATGAGCAGTTCTTC.

The rearrangement uses TRBV7-9 and TRBJ2-1; D remains unclear. Germline CDR1 SEHNR, CDR2 FQNEAQ (reference sequence). Trimming stripped 5 bases from V and 0 bases from J, with 8 bases between. The CDR3 spans 14 residues. Written as DNA, the CDR3 is TGTGCCAGCAGCCCCCCGAGCTCCTACAATGAGCAGTTCTTC. Translation gives CASSPPSSYNEQFF. The full variable domain, with the rest looked up from reference TRBV7-9 and TRBJ2-1, is DTGVSQNPRHKITKRGQNVTFRCDPISEHNRLYWYRQTLGQGPEFLTYFQNEAQLEKSRLLSDRFSAERPKGSFSTLEIQRTEQGDSAMYLCASSPPSSYNEQFFGPGTRLTVL.

This rearrangement joins TRBV11-2 to TRBJ2-5, with D uncertain. The V gene's germline CDR1 is SGHAT and CDR2 FQNNGV. Trimming pared 5 bases from V and 0 bases from J, leaving 7 bases between. The CDR3 extends over 13 amino acids. The CDR3 region has the DNA TGTGCCAGCAGCCATCTAAACCAAGAGACCCAGTACTTC. Protein: CASSHLNQETQYF.

This clone was recorded once. V gene TRBV19 combines with J gene TRBJ2-5; no clear D gene. V lost 7 bases to trimming and J lost 5 bases, with 14 bases between them. Looked up from germline, CDR1 is LNHDA and CDR2 is SQIVND (reference sequence). CDR3 size: 13 residues. The CDR3 reads CASTAGPLETQYF. The CDR3 bases are TGTGCCAGTACCGCTGGGCCTTTGGAGACCCAGTACTTC.